Following are 3 T cell receptor beta chains from one sample sequenced in a study of T cells in Graves' hyperthyroidism and ophthalmopathy. Amplification of TCR beta CDR3 regions was performed using RNA transcripts as template. First-round RT-PCR of the TCR CDR3 relied on the HTBI primer set. Using its own MiXCR run on the multiplex PCR reads, TCRdb lists one record per CDR3 protein. Of roughly 720,000 distinct CDR3 sequences in the sample, 15% to 20% were seen once. Sequencing was carried out using blood. These receptors were taken from a man aged 45 to 65 with Graves' hyperthyroidism.

The sample holds a few counts of this clonotype. V usage is TRBV9 and J usage is TRBJ2-1; 8 bases line up with TRBD2. The germline V gene has CDR1 SGDLS and CDR2 YYNGEE. The CDR3 is 19 amino acids. V lost 0 bases to trimming and J lost 6 bases; unmatched junction nucleotides: 17. CDR3 nucleotides: TGTGCCAGCAGCGTAGTGGCGGGAGGCCCTGCTCTTACCAGCAATGAGCAGTTCTTC. Protein sequence: CASSVVAGGPALTSNEQFF.

The J gene is TRBJ2-7, the V gene TRBV27, with 10 bases that match TRBD1. Germline CDR1 and CDR2: MNHEY and SMNVEV (reference sequence). The CDR3 totals 16 residues. The J segment lost 7 bases and the V segment lost 5 bases, leaving 14 bases of the junction unmatched. This chain's CDR3 is CASSTRSDRGRWEQYF. In DNA, the CDR3 is TGTGCCAGCAGTACACGCAGTGACAGGGGGCGATGGGAGCAGTACTTC.

This clonotype was seen many times. V and J are TRBV28 and TRBJ2-3; TRBD1 agrees at 9 bases. The junction had 7 bases not matched to a gene; V was cut back by 3 bases and J by 6 bases. This CDR3 spans 15 amino acids. CDR1 and CDR2 from the germline V gene are MDHEN and SYDVKM. The CDR3 loop reads CASSLKGQGLDTQYF. The CDR3 DNA sequence: TGTGCCAGCAGTTTGAAGGGACAGGGTTTGGATACGCAGTATTTT.